This is a list of T cell receptor beta chains from one sample in a study of cytomegalovirus exposure and HLA in healthy donors. The method was immunoSEQ multiplex PCR; TCRdb's version includes in-frame clones alone and lacks a portion of them. The table lists 250,000 to 300,000 clones, almost 90% of them singletons, with 0.35% to 0.4% in the top ten. The material sequenced was PBMCs. These receptors all stem from a woman under 30 in good health and CMV-seronegative. CDR3s include the opening cysteine and the closing phenylalanine or tryptophan. The order of the fields is V gene, clone size, D gene, J gene, CDR3 protein, CDR3 DNA. D genes are given only for firm matches. Part of the rows lack a size; the others show once, few, many or a class for expanded clones.

v_gene: TRBV4-3
abundance: -
d_gene: -
j_gene: TRBJ2-1
CDR3aa: CASSSGFGSYNEQFF
CDR3nt: TGCGCCAGCAGTTCAGGGTTCGGGTCCTACAATGAGCAGTTCTTC

v_gene: TRBV5-4
abundance: -
d_gene: -
j_gene: TRBJ1-2
CDR3aa: CASTSGNERGYTF
CDR3nt: TGTGCCAGCACCTCGGGTAACGAAAGGGGCTACACCTTC

v_gene: TRBV6-7
abundance: few
d_gene: -
j_gene: TRBJ1-2
CDR3aa: CASSYDPPRGYGYTF
CDR3nt: TGTGCCAGCAGTTACGATCCGCCCAGGGGCTATGGCTACACCTTC

v_gene: TRBV18
abundance: -
d_gene: -
j_gene: TRBJ1-4
CDR3aa: CASSRGEGSEKLFF
CDR3nt: TGTGCCAGCTCCAGGGGCGAGGGGTCTGAAAAACTGTTTTTT

v_gene: TRBV2
abundance: -
d_gene: TRBD1
j_gene: TRBJ2-2
CDR3aa: CARGTGRNTGELFF
CDR3nt: TGTGCCAGGGGGACAGGGAGGAACACCGGGGAGCTGTTTTTT

v_gene: TRBV7-8
abundance: -
d_gene: TRBD2
j_gene: TRBJ2-3
CDR3aa: CASRLRLAGVGPDTQYF
CDR3nt: TGTGCCAGCAGACTAAGACTAGCGGGGGTTGGTCCAGATACGCAGTATTTT

v_gene: TRBV25-1
abundance: -
d_gene: -
j_gene: TRBJ1-5
CDR3aa: CASSAAGAGNQPQHF
CDR3nt: TGTGCCAGCAGCGCTGCGGGGGCGGGCAATCAGCCCCAGCATTTT

v_gene: TRBV6-1
abundance: -
d_gene: -
j_gene: TRBJ2-3
CDR3aa: CASSERLWQAGPTDTQYF
CDR3nt: TGTGCCAGCAGTGAACGGCTCTGGCAAGCGGGCCCCACAGATACGCAGTATTTT

v_gene: TRBV2
abundance: -
d_gene: TRBD2
j_gene: TRBJ2-1
CDR3aa: CASIKGLAGGDYNEQFF
CDR3nt: TGTGCCAGCATTAAAGGACTAGCGGGGGGTGACTACAATGAGCAGTTCTTC

v_gene: TRBV7-2
abundance: once
d_gene: TRBD2
j_gene: TRBJ2-1
CDR3aa: CASSLAGSGGARTSSYNEQFF
CDR3nt: TGTGCCAGCAGCTTAGCCGGATCGGGGGGAGCTCGTACCAGCTCCTACAATGAGCAGTTCTTC

v_gene: TRBV5-1
abundance: -
d_gene: -
j_gene: TRBJ2-3
CDR3aa: CASSAEGPRAQYF
CDR3nt: TGCGCCAGCAGCGCGGAGGGGCCCCGAGCGCAGTATTTT

v_gene: TRBV7-2
abundance: -
d_gene: TRBD1
j_gene: TRBJ2-7
CDR3aa: CASSLAGTGTYEQYF
CDR3nt: TGTGCCAGCAGCTTAGCCGGGACAGGTACCTACGAGCAGTACTTC

v_gene: TRBV2
abundance: -
d_gene: TRBD1
j_gene: TRBJ1-4
CDR3aa: CASSEATGGFEKLFF
CDR3nt: TGTGCCAGCAGTGAAGCCACAGGGGGCTTTGAAAAACTGTTTTTT

v_gene: TRBV6-6
abundance: -
d_gene: TRBD1
j_gene: TRBJ1-2
CDR3aa: CASGLGTPQGDYGYTF
CDR3nt: TGTGCCAGCGGCCTCGGAACGCCTCAGGGGGACTATGGCTACACCTTC

v_gene: TRBV6-6
abundance: once
d_gene: TRBD2
j_gene: TRBJ2-5
CDR3aa: CASSYPGLAQETQYF
CDR3nt: TGTGCCAGCAGTTACCCAGGACTAGCACAAGAGACCCAGTACTTC

v_gene: TRBV5-4
abundance: -
d_gene: TRBD1
j_gene: TRBJ2-2
CDR3aa: CASSPKDRVTGELFF
CDR3nt: TGTGCCAGCAGCCCAAAGGACAGGGTCACCGGGGAGCTGTTTTTT

v_gene: TRBV18
abundance: few
d_gene: -
j_gene: TRBJ1-6
CDR3aa: CASSKEVHRNSPLHF
CDR3nt: TGTGCCAGCTCCAAAGAGGTACACCGCAATTCACCCCTCCACTTT

v_gene: TRBV11-3
abundance: -
d_gene: TRBD2
j_gene: TRBJ2-1
CDR3aa: CASSRTSGRSSYNEQFF
CDR3nt: TGTGCCAGCAGCCGGACTAGCGGGAGGAGCTCCTACAATGAGCAGTTCTTC

v_gene: TRBV6-5
abundance: few
d_gene: -
j_gene: TRBJ2-2
CDR3aa: CASSYGARYTGELFF
CDR3nt: TGTGCCAGCAGTTACGGGGCGCGTTACACCGGGGAGCTGTTTTTT

v_gene: TRBV6-5
abundance: -
d_gene: -
j_gene: TRBJ2-1
CDR3aa: CASSYSWPYNEQFF
CDR3nt: TGTGCCAGCAGTTACTCGTGGCCTTACAATGAGCAGTTCTTC

v_gene: TRBV11-2
abundance: -
d_gene: TRBD2
j_gene: TRBJ2-5
CDR3aa: CASSPRGGGTETQYF
CDR3nt: TGTGCCAGCAGCCCGCGGGGGGGCGGTACCGAGACCCAGTACTTC

v_gene: TRBV5-1
abundance: -
d_gene: -
j_gene: TRBJ1-5
CDR3aa: CASSLAGDGLPQHF
CDR3nt: TGCGCCAGCAGCTTGGCGGGGGATGGGTTACCACAGCATTTT

v_gene: TRBV27
abundance: -
d_gene: TRBD1
j_gene: TRBJ2-6
CDR3aa: CASRRLQGATSGANVLTF
CDR3nt: TGTGCCAGCAGGCGTCTACAGGGGGCTACCTCTGGGGCCAACGTCCTGACTTTC

v_gene: TRBV28
abundance: -
d_gene: TRBD1
j_gene: TRBJ1-4
CDR3aa: CASSTGDEKLFF
CDR3nt: TGTGCCAGCAGTACAGGGGACGAAAAACTGTTTTTT

v_gene: TRBV28
abundance: -
d_gene: TRBD2
j_gene: TRBJ2-1
CDR3aa: CASSQYPPGLAGAREQFF
CDR3nt: TGTGCCAGCAGCCAATATCCCCCCGGACTAGCGGGGGCCAGGGAGCAGTTCTTC

v_gene: TRBV7-8
abundance: -
d_gene: TRBD2
j_gene: TRBJ2-5
CDR3aa: CASSLYTSGGAETQYF
CDR3nt: TGTGCCAGCAGCTTATATACTAGCGGGGGGGCAGAGACCCAGTACTTC

v_gene: TRBV6-6
abundance: -
d_gene: TRBD2
j_gene: TRBJ2-7
CDR3aa: CASTQTSGGHYEQYF
CDR3nt: TGTGCCAGCACTCAAACTAGCGGGGGACACTACGAGCAGTACTTC

v_gene: TRBV28
abundance: -
d_gene: -
j_gene: TRBJ1-4
CDR3aa: CASSFSGQGNEKLFF
CDR3nt: TGTGCCAGCAGTTTTAGTGGGCAGGGTAATGAAAAACTGTTTTTT

v_gene: TRBV7-9
abundance: -
d_gene: -
j_gene: TRBJ2-6
CDR3aa: CASSTPQQAANVLTF
CDR3nt: TGTGCCAGCAGCACCCCGCAGCAGGCGGCCAACGTCCTGACTTTC

v_gene: TRBV7-2
abundance: -
d_gene: -
j_gene: TRBJ1-4
CDR3aa: CASSPTTDEKLFF
CDR3nt: TGTGCCAGCAGCCCGACGACAGATGAAAAACTGTTTTTT

v_gene: TRBV5-1
abundance: -
d_gene: TRBD2
j_gene: TRBJ2-3
CDR3aa: CASSFWGSGDTQYF
CDR3nt: TGCGCCAGCAGCTTCTGGGGTAGCGGGGATACGCAGTATTTT

v_gene: TRBV7-8
abundance: -
d_gene: TRBD1
j_gene: TRBJ1-2
CDR3aa: CASSLERGTGGVNGYGYTF
CDR3nt: TGTGCCAGCAGCTTAGAACGGGGGACAGGGGGCGTTAACGGCTATGGCTACACCTTC

v_gene: TRBV5-4
abundance: -
d_gene: TRBD1
j_gene: TRBJ2-1
CDR3aa: CASQVQGAGEQFF
CDR3nt: TGTGCCAGCCAAGTACAGGGGGCCGGTGAGCAGTTCTTC

v_gene: TRBV5-1
abundance: few
d_gene: -
j_gene: TRBJ1-2
CDR3aa: CASSLPDTGYTF
CDR3nt: TGCGCCAGCAGCTTACCCGACACGGGCTACACCTTC

v_gene: TRBV6-1
abundance: once
d_gene: TRBD1
j_gene: TRBJ2-3
CDR3aa: CASRNNWQGADTQYF
CDR3nt: TGTGCCAGCAGGAACAATTGGCAGGGGGCAGATACGCAGTATTTT

v_gene: TRBV5-1
abundance: -
d_gene: -
j_gene: TRBJ2-1
CDR3aa: CASSLARGSYNEQFF
CDR3nt: TGCGCCAGCAGCTTGGCCAGGGGCTCCTACAATGAGCAGTTCTTC

v_gene: TRBV5-8
abundance: -
d_gene: TRBD2
j_gene: TRBJ2-5
CDR3aa: CASSLGLAGGMYQETQYF
CDR3nt: TGTGCCAGCAGCTTAGGACTAGCGGGGGGAATGTACCAAGAGACCCAGTACTTC

v_gene: TRBV28
abundance: -
d_gene: TRBD1
j_gene: TRBJ1-4
CDR3aa: CASSFPMGQAGEKLFF
CDR3nt: TGTGCCAGCAGTTTCCCAATGGGACAGGCGGGCGAAAAACTGTTTTTT

v_gene: TRBV28
abundance: -
d_gene: TRBD2
j_gene: TRBJ2-2
CDR3aa: CASSLTGTSGATGELFF
CDR3nt: TGTGCCAGCAGTCTGACCGGGACTAGCGGGGCCACCGGGGAGCTGTTTTTT

v_gene: TRBV5-6
abundance: -
d_gene: TRBD1
j_gene: TRBJ1-4
CDR3aa: CASSLATGQSEKLFF
CDR3nt: TGTGCCAGCAGCTTGGCCACGGGACAGTCTGAAAAACTGTTTTTT